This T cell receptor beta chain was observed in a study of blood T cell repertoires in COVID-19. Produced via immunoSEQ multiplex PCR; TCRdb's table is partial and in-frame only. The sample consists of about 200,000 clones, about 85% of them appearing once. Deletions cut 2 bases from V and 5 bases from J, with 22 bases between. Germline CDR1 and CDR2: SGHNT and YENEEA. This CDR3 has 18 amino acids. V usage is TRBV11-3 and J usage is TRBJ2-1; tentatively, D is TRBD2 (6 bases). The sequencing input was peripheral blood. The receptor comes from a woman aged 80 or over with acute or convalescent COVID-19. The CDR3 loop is CASSLRSGLEEAHNEQFF. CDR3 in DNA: TGTGCCAGCAGCTTAAGGAGCGGGTTAGAAGAAGCCCACAATGAGCAGTTCTTC.